This record concerns one TCR beta chain sequence. Its antigen remains unknown. The data were taken from a study of blood T cells in healthy people across ages. Study-wide points: Calculation of diversity from one million T cells yielded estimates considered to be underestimates.

Through a sample-barcoded 5' primer and a J-beta primer mix, a second PCR was run for roughly 6 to 11 cycles. Every cDNA was tagged by a template-switch adaptor with 12 random nucleotides. TCRdb re-analysed the 5' RACE reads in MiXCR, keeping a single row per CDR3 protein. The data show about 600,000 distinct CDR3 sequences, 40% to 50% seen once. The TCR originated in a man aged 80 or over in good health. The specimen was blood.

CDR3 region: CASSQDGGGGWDTQYF. CDR3 DNA sequence: TGTGCCAGCAGCCAAGACGGAGGAGGTGGATGGGATACGCAGTATTTT. The V gene is TRBV3-1, the J gene TRBJ2-3, with D perhaps TRBD2 (5 bases). Between the trimmed V and J ends, which lost 0 bases and 6 bases, there was a span of 16 bases. The CDR3 covers 16 residues. Germline CDR1 LGHDT, CDR2 YNNKEL (reference sequence).